The 27 T cell receptor beta chains below were found in one sample sequenced in a study of T cell repertoires in cytomegalovirus infection (dated by TCRdb to between 2018 and 2020). Sequenced using an Illumina HiSeq 1500. TCRdb applied fastp at Q25 and MiXCR to the public reads, then kept only in-frame beta chains. Each CDR3 protein appears once, grouped with its most common genes and DNA. The sample records about 360,000 distinct CDR3 sequences, about a sixth of which are singletons. The ten largest clones represent 7.5% to 9% of the sample. The sample comprised PBMCs. The receptors were gathered from a human donor in good health (CMV status not recorded). Some clones in this sample may be carry-over from other donors' samples.

This chain links TRBV4-1 with TRBJ2-7; possible D gene TRBD2, 5 bases. The CDR3 totals 17 residues. Trimming left V 4 bases short and J 2 bases short, with 21 bases between. CDR1 is MGHRA, CDR2 YSYEKL, per germline. CDR3 amino acids: CASSLYHGLAKPYEQYF. The CDR3 DNA follows: TGCGCCAGCAGCCTTTACCACGGACTCGCCAAACCCTACGAGCAGTACTTC.

In DNA form, the CDR3 reads TGTGCCACCAGCAGAGATCCTAACAGGGTGAAGAATGAGCAGTTCTTC. Its protein product is CATSRDPNRVKNEQFF. The genes are TRBV15 and TRBJ2-1; tentatively, D is TRBD1 (6 bases). The V and J ends lost 0 bases and 7 bases respectively, with 16 bases between them. There are 16 residues in the CDR3. Germline CDR1 LNHNV, CDR2 YYDKDF (reference sequence). Drawing the rest from reference TRBV15 and TRBJ2-1, the complete variable domain is DAMVIQNPRYQVTQFGKPVTLSCSQTLNHNVMYWYQQKSSQAPKLLFHYYDKDFNNEADTPDNFQSRRPNTSFCFLDIRSPGLGDTAMYLCATSRDPNRVKNEQFFGPGTRLTVL.

This chain links TRBV6-6 with TRBJ2-3; 16 bases match TRBD2. This CDR3 region has 17 residues. J gave up 6 bases and V 2 bases, and 5 bases lay outside the gene matches. Germline CDR1 is MNHNY and CDR2 is SVGAGI (reference sequence). For the CDR3, the DNA is TGTGCCAGCAGTTACCCCACGGGACTAGCGGGGGGGGATACGCAGTATTTT. It yields the protein CASSYPTGLAGGDTQYF.

This chain connects TRBV5-4 to TRBJ2-3; TRBD2 matches 10 bases. The V gene's germline CDR1 is SGHNT and CDR2 YYREEE (reference sequence). The CDR3 length is 18 residues. The J segment lost 0 bases and the V segment lost 3 bases, leaving 10 bases of the junction unmatched. The CDR3 sequence: CASSWDLGLAVSTDTQYF. As DNA, the CDR3 is TGTGCCAGCAGCTGGGACCTAGGACTAGCGGTGAGCACAGATACGCAGTATTTT.

The chain couples TRBV5-1 to TRBJ2-5; unclear D gene. CDR1 and CDR2 (germline): SGHRS, YFSETQ. V was cut by 0 bases and J by 5 bases, with 11 bases left in between. CDR3 length equals 14 residues. The CDR3 sequence: CASSLDPAGETQYF. The CDR3 DNA is TGCGCCAGCAGCTTGGACCCCGCCGGGGAGACCCAGTACTTC.

This chain uses TRBV29-1 with TRBJ2-7, with D perhaps matching TRBD2 (5 bases). The CDR3 loop spans 15 amino acids. Germline assignment: CDR1 SQVTM and CDR2 ANQGSEA. Between the trimmed V and J ends, which lost 6 bases and 0 bases, there was a span of 18 bases. The CDR3 protein is CSVEKWTPSSYEQYF. CDR3 nucleotide sequence: TGCAGCGTAGAGAAGTGGACTCCCAGCTCCTACGAGCAGTACTTC.

This clonotype was recorded at least ten times. V usage is TRBV7-9 and J usage is TRBJ2-3; 8 bases line up with TRBD1. The V segment lost 4 bases and the J segment 3 bases; nucleotides outside the gene matches: 3. Germline V gives CDR1 SEHNR, CDR2 FQNEAQ (reference sequence). This CDR3 region has 14 residues. CDR3 DNA: TGTGCCAGCAGCTCCGACAGGGGAACAGATACGCAGTATTTT. Translating it yields CASSSDRGTDTQYF.

This clonotype was detected ten times or more. The rearrangement uses TRBV11-2 and TRBJ2-3; 7 bases are shared with TRBD2. The CDR3 runs 13 residues. V was clipped by 10 bases and J by 2 bases; unmatched bases: 6. Germline V CDR1 and CDR2: SGHAT, FQNNGV. In DNA form, the CDR3 reads TGTGCCATCTCAGCGGGGCTCACAGATACGCAGTATTTT. The encoded protein is CAISAGLTDTQYF.

This clonotype was picked up many times. In DNA form, the CDR3 reads TGTGCCAGCAGTCCGGGGCGAACCGGGGAGCTGTTTTTT. This translates into CASSPGRTGELFF. V is TRBV7-9 and J is TRBJ2-2; perhaps D is TRBD1 or TRBD2 (5 bases each). The germline CDR1 and CDR2 sequences are SEHNR and FQNEAQ (reference sequence). This CDR3 is 13 amino acids long. The V end was cut by 6 bases, the J end by 5 bases, with 10 bases between.

This clonotype was observed a handful of times. This chain connects TRBV20-1 to TRBJ2-3; a weak D match, TRBD1 (5 bases). V was shortened by 1 base and J by 6 bases, with 11 bases between the two germline ends. The CDR3 is made up of 13 amino acids. In germline, CDR1 is DFQATT, CDR2 SNEGSKA (reference sequence). CDR3 sequence reads: CSARGSGRDTQYF. DNA of the CDR3: TGCAGTGCTAGAGGGTCAGGGCGGGATACGCAGTATTTT.

This clonotype was counted only a few times. The chain has TRBV27 and TRBJ2-3, with 9 bases matching TRBD2. Per germline, CDR1 MNHEY and CDR2 SMNVEV (reference sequence). The CDR3 sequence is 18 residues long. The V and J ends lost 3 bases and 0 bases, in that order; junction bases with no gene match: 10. The CDR3 DNA sequence: TGTGCCAGCAGTTTGTTTAGCGGGAGTGTTGCTAGCACAGATACGCAGTATTTT. Translating gives CASSLFSGSVASTDTQYF.

The rearrangement uses TRBV6-5 and TRBJ2-3, with D unresolved. Trimming shortened V by 0 bases and J by 6 bases, and 10 bases separated the two germline ends. The germline CDR1 and CDR2 sequences are MNHEY and SVGAGI. The CDR3 extends over 14 amino acids. For the CDR3, the DNA is TGTGCCAGCAGTTACTCTGCCATAAGGGATACGCAGTATTTT. Translating gives CASSYSAIRDTQYF.

The gene calls are TRBV20-1 and TRBJ2-3; 7 bases are shared with TRBD2. CDR1 and CDR2 (germline): DFQATT, SNEGSKA (reference sequence). This CDR3 comprises 23 residues. V trimming: 0 bases; J trimming: 3 bases; junction bases outside the gene matches: 30. The CDR3 coding sequence is TGCAGTGCTAGAGATACGGGGGGAATCGCTTCCACTAGCGAACCCCTCAGGACAGATACGCAGTATTTT. This encodes CSARDTGGIASTSEPLRTDTQYF.

This chain joins TRBV4-1 and TRBJ2-7; 8 bases are shared with TRBD1. This CDR3 is 14 amino acids long. CDR1 is MGHRA and CDR2 is YSYEKL in the germline V gene. Trimming removed 4 bases from V and 5 bases from J; junction bases left unmatched: 7. CDR3 DNA: TGCGCCAGCAGCCGGGACAGGTTCTTCCACGAGCAGTACTTC. Amino acids: CASSRDRFFHEQYF.

The J gene is TRBJ2-3, the V gene TRBV7-9; D gene uncertain. Germline CDR1 reads SEHNR; CDR2 reads FQNEAQ (reference sequence). The V and J ends lost 3 bases and 9 bases respectively, with 13 bases between them. The CDR3 covers 13 residues. The CDR3 region is CASSLGTALTQYF. CDR3 DNA sequence: TGTGCCAGCAGCTTGGGAACGGCCCTCACGCAGTATTTT.

A few counts support this clonotype. The chain combines TRBV28 with TRBJ1-2; D is perhaps TRBD1 (6 bases). Looked up from germline, CDR1 is MDHEN and CDR2 is SYDVKM. This CDR3 is 18 amino acids long. V lost 4 bases to trimming and J lost 4 bases, with 25 bases between them. CDR3 sequence: CASSSSALLGGLGYGYTF. The CDR3 DNA reads as TGTGCCAGCAGTTCCTCCGCCCTTTTAGGGGGTTTAGGCTATGGCTACACCTTC.

The chain has TRBV10-3 and TRBJ2-1; TRBD1 or TRBD2 may be the D gene (5 bases each). The V end lost 7 bases, the J end lost 4 bases, and 20 bases lay between the germline ends. There are 16 residues in the CDR3. Looked up from germline, CDR1 is ENHRY and CDR2 is SYGVKD. The CDR3 reads CAINPSWGRNYNEQFF. The CDR3 coding sequence is TGTGCCATCAACCCTAGTTGGGGGAGAAATTACAATGAGCAGTTCTTC.

There are a few counts of this clonotype. The V and J genes are TRBV6-2 or TRBV6-3 and TRBJ1-1; tentatively, D is TRBD1 (5 bases). V gave up 6 bases and J gave up 1 base, with 18 bases separating them. The CDR3 consists of 16 residues. The germline gives CDR1 MNHEY, CDR2 SVGEGT. DNA for the CDR3: TGTGCCAGCAGCCCGACGGCTAGGGGCCCGAACACTGAAGCTTTCTTT. Its protein product is CASSPTARGPNTEAFF.

This clonotype was observed a handful of times. The rearrangement uses TRBV11-2 and TRBJ1-1; TRBD1 aligns across 7 bases. Trimming cost V 5 bases and J 1 base; bases outside gene matches: 7. Germline-derived CDR1 and CDR2 are SGHAT and FQNNGV. The CDR3 consists of 15 residues. The CDR3 spells CASSKSGTANTEAFF. The CDR3 bases are TGTGCCAGCAGCAAAAGCGGGACAGCGAACACTGAAGCTTTCTTT.

This clonotype has just a few counts. The chain uses TRBV5-1 and TRBJ1-2, with no clear D. V dropped 4 bases and J dropped 10 bases, with 17 bases sitting between them. The CDR3 runs 13 residues. Germline CDR1 is SGHRS and CDR2 is YFSETQ. CDR3 in DNA: TGCGCCAGCAGCAGTGGACGGGAGGTGTACTACACCTTC. Translated: CASSSGREVYYTF.

This clonotype was counted a few times. The genes are TRBV20-1 and TRBJ2-3; 7 bases agree with TRBD1. CDR1 and CDR2 (germline): DFQATT, SNEGSKA (reference sequence). V was clipped by 4 bases and J by 4 bases; unmatched bases: 8. This CDR3 has 14 amino acids. The CDR3 nucleotides are TGCAGTGCTACCGGACAGGTCGAGTCAGATACGCAGTATTTT. Translating it yields CSATGQVESDTQYF.

The chain links TRBV11-2 to TRBJ1-6; 8 bases agree with TRBD1. Germline V gene data show CDR1 as SGHAT and CDR2 as FQNNGV. This CDR3 comprises 14 residues. J lost 5 bases, V lost 3 bases, and 0 bases had no gene match. The CDR3, as DNA: TGTGCCAGCAGCTTGGGACAGGATAATTCACCCCTCCACTTT. Its protein is CASSLGQDNSPLHF.

The chain uses TRBV20-1 and TRBJ2-3; 7 bases are a match to TRBD2. The length of the CDR3 is 19 residues. Germline V gene lookup returns CDR1 DFQATT and CDR2 SNEGSKA (reference sequence). V dropped 0 bases and J dropped 1; count of bases not matched to a gene: 16. CDR3 in amino acids: CSARDIEGGVVLGTDTQYF. The CDR3 bases are TGCAGTGCTAGAGATATTGAGGGAGGGGTGGTGCTGGGCACAGATACGCAGTATTTT.

This clonotype was observed many times. The chain combines TRBV7-2 with TRBJ2-7, with 11 bases that match TRBD2. The CDR3 is made up of 17 amino acids. Trimming cost V 5 bases and J 1 base; bases outside gene matches: 10. From germline, CDR1 is SGHTA and CDR2 FQGNSA. DNA for the CDR3: TGTGCCAGCAGCCAACGGACTAGCGGGTGGGGATCCTACGAGCAGTACTTC. It codes for CASSQRTSGWGSYEQYF.

This chain links TRBV6-1 with TRBJ2-7; D perhaps matches TRBD1 (6 bases). The CDR3 length is 15 residues. The V gene's germline CDR1 is MNHNS and CDR2 SASEGT. The germline V and J ends were trimmed by 7 bases and 4 bases, with 20 bases remaining between them. CDR3 DNA sequence: TGTGCCAGCACCCTACAGTGGGGGCAGGCTTACGAGCAGTACTTC. It specifies CASTLQWGQAYEQYF.

Ten or more counts support this clonotype. V usage is TRBV7-6 and J usage is TRBJ2-5, with TRBD2 identical over 12 bases. The CDR3 sequence is 17 residues long. Losses at the gene ends were 2 bases for V and 1 base for J; bases not matched to a gene: 5. Per germline, CDR1 SGHVS and CDR2 FNYEAQ. CDR3 in DNA: TGTGCCAGCAGCTTACTAGCGGGAGGGCCTCGCCAAGAGACCCAGTACTTC. This encodes CASSLLAGGPRQETQYF.

This clonotype was found many times. The rearrangement joins TRBV7-9 to TRBJ2-7; 8 nucleotides agree with TRBD2. V shed 1 base and J 3 bases; nucleotides not matched to a gene: 11. The CDR3 spans 17 residues. Per the germline V gene, CDR1 is SEHNR and CDR2 is FQNEAQ (reference sequence). CDR3 sequence reads: CASSLGPGLAVFYEQYF. In nucleotides, the CDR3 is TGTGCCAGCAGCTTAGGACCCGGACTAGCCGTGTTCTACGAGCAGTACTTC. The whole variable domain, filled in from reference TRBV7-9 and TRBJ2-7, reads DTGVSQNPRHKITKRGQNVTFRCDPISEHNRLYWYRQTLGQGPEFLTYFQNEAQLEKSRLLSDRFSAERPKGSFSTLEIQRTEQGDSAMYLCASSLGPGLAVFYEQYFGPGTRLTVT.